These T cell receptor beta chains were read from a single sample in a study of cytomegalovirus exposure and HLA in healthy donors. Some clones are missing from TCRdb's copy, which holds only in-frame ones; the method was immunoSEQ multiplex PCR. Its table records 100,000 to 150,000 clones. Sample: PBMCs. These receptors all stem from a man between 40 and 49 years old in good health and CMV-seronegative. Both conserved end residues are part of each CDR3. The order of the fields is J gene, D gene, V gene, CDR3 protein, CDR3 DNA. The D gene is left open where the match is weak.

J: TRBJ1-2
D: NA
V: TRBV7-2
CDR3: CASSFGGYGYTF
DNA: TGTGCCAGCAGCTTCGGCGGGTATGGCTACACCTTC

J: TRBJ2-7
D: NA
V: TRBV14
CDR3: CASSQAPRGTYEQYF
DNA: TGTGCCAGCAGCCAAGCCCCGCGAGGGACCTACGAGCAGTACTTC

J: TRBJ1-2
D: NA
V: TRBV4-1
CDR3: CASSQQGRALGYTF
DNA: TGCGCCAGCAGCCAACAGGGTAGGGCGCTGGGCTACACCTTC

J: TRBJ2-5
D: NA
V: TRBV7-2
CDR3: CASSRRTGETQYF
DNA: TGTGCCAGCAGCCGACGAACAGGGGAGACCCAGTACTTC

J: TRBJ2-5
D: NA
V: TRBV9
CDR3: CASSARSEGQETQYF
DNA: TGTGCCAGCAGCGCCCGCTCGGAGGGACAAGAGACCCAGTACTTC

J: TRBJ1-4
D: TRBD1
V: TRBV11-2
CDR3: CASRSTGSTNEKLFF
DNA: TGTGCCAGCAGGTCGACAGGGTCAACTAATGAAAAACTGTTTTTT

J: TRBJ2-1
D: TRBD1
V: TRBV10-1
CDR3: CARLTAGTGFNEQFF
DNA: TGCGCCAGACTTACTGCCGGGACAGGGTTTAATGAGCAGTTCTTC

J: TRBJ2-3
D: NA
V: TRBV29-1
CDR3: CSVGRTDTQYF
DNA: TGCAGCGTTGGGCGCACAGATACGCAGTATTTT

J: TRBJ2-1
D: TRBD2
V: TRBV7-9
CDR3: CASSSGLAGGWSSYNEQFF
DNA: TGTGCCAGCAGCTCCGGACTAGCGGGAGGGTGGAGCTCCTACAATGAGCAGTTCTTC

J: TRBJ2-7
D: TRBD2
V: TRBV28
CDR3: CASSLGTSGRDEQYF
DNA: TGTGCCAGCAGTTTAGGGACTAGCGGGAGGGACGAGCAGTACTTC

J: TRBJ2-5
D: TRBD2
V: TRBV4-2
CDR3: CASSRLTSEQETQYF
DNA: TGTGCCAGCAGCCGCCTGACTAGCGAACAAGAGACCCAGTACTTC

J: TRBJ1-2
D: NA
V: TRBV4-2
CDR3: CASSQEQGSPTRLGGYTF
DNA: TGTGCCAGCAGCCAAGAGCAGGGTAGCCCCACGCGTTTGGGCGGCTACACCTTC

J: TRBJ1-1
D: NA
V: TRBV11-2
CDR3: CASSSRRAEAFF
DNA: TGTGCCAGCAGCTCCCGCAGGGCTGAAGCTTTCTTT

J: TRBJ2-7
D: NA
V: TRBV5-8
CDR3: CASRDREAYEQYF
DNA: TGTGCCAGCAGGGACAGAGAGGCCTACGAGCAGTACTTC

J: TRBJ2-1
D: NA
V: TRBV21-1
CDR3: CASSKEGAAYNEQFF
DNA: TGTGCCAGCAGCAAAGAAGGGGCGGCCTACAATGAGCAGTTCTTC

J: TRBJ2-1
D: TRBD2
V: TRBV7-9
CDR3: CASSFRAGGENEQFF
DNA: TGTGCCAGCAGCTTTCGAGCGGGAGGGGAAAATGAGCAGTTCTTC

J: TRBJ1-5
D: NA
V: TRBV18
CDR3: CASSSGIDQPQHF
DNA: TGTGCCAGCTCATCGGGGATAGATCAGCCCCAGCATTTT

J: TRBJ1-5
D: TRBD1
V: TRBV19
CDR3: CASSGTGGNGNQPQHF
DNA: TGTGCCAGTAGCGGGACAGGGGGAAATGGCAATCAGCCCCAGCATTTT

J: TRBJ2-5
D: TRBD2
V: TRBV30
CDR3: CAWRELAGAGETQYF
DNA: TGTGCCTGGAGGGAACTAGCGGGAGCCGGGGAGACCCAGTACTTC

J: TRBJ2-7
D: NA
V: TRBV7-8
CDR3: CASSPTSVHEQYF
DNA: TGTGCCAGCAGTCCAACGTCCGTGCACGAGCAGTACTTC

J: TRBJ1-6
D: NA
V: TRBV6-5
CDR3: CASSYGQGHNSPLHF
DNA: TGTGCCAGCAGTTACGGGCAGGGGCATAATTCACCCCTCCACTTT

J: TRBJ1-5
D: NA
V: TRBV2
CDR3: CASSPSRGRGQPQHF
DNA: TGTGCCAGCAGCCCCTCACGGGGGCGGGGGCAGCCCCAGCATTTT